The T cell receptor beta chain described here comes from a study of blood T cell repertoires in COVID-19. The V gene's germline CDR1 is MNHEY and CDR2 SMNVEV (reference sequence). Between the trimmed V and J ends, which lost 5 bases and 5 bases, there was a span of 12 bases. The CDR3 extends over 13 amino acids. Produced via immunoSEQ multiplex PCR; TCRdb's table is partial and in-frame only. Among some 300,000 clones listed, over 85% were seen once. This receptor was obtained from a woman aged 30 to 39 who had recovered from COVID-19. The rearrangement uses TRBV27 and TRBJ1-2; tentatively, D is TRBD1 (5 bases). The material sequenced was PBMCs or T cells enriched from blood (not recorded which). This chain's CDR3 is CASSPTAWYGYTF. The CDR3 bases are TGTGCCAGCAGTCCGACAGCGTGGTATGGCTACACCTTC.